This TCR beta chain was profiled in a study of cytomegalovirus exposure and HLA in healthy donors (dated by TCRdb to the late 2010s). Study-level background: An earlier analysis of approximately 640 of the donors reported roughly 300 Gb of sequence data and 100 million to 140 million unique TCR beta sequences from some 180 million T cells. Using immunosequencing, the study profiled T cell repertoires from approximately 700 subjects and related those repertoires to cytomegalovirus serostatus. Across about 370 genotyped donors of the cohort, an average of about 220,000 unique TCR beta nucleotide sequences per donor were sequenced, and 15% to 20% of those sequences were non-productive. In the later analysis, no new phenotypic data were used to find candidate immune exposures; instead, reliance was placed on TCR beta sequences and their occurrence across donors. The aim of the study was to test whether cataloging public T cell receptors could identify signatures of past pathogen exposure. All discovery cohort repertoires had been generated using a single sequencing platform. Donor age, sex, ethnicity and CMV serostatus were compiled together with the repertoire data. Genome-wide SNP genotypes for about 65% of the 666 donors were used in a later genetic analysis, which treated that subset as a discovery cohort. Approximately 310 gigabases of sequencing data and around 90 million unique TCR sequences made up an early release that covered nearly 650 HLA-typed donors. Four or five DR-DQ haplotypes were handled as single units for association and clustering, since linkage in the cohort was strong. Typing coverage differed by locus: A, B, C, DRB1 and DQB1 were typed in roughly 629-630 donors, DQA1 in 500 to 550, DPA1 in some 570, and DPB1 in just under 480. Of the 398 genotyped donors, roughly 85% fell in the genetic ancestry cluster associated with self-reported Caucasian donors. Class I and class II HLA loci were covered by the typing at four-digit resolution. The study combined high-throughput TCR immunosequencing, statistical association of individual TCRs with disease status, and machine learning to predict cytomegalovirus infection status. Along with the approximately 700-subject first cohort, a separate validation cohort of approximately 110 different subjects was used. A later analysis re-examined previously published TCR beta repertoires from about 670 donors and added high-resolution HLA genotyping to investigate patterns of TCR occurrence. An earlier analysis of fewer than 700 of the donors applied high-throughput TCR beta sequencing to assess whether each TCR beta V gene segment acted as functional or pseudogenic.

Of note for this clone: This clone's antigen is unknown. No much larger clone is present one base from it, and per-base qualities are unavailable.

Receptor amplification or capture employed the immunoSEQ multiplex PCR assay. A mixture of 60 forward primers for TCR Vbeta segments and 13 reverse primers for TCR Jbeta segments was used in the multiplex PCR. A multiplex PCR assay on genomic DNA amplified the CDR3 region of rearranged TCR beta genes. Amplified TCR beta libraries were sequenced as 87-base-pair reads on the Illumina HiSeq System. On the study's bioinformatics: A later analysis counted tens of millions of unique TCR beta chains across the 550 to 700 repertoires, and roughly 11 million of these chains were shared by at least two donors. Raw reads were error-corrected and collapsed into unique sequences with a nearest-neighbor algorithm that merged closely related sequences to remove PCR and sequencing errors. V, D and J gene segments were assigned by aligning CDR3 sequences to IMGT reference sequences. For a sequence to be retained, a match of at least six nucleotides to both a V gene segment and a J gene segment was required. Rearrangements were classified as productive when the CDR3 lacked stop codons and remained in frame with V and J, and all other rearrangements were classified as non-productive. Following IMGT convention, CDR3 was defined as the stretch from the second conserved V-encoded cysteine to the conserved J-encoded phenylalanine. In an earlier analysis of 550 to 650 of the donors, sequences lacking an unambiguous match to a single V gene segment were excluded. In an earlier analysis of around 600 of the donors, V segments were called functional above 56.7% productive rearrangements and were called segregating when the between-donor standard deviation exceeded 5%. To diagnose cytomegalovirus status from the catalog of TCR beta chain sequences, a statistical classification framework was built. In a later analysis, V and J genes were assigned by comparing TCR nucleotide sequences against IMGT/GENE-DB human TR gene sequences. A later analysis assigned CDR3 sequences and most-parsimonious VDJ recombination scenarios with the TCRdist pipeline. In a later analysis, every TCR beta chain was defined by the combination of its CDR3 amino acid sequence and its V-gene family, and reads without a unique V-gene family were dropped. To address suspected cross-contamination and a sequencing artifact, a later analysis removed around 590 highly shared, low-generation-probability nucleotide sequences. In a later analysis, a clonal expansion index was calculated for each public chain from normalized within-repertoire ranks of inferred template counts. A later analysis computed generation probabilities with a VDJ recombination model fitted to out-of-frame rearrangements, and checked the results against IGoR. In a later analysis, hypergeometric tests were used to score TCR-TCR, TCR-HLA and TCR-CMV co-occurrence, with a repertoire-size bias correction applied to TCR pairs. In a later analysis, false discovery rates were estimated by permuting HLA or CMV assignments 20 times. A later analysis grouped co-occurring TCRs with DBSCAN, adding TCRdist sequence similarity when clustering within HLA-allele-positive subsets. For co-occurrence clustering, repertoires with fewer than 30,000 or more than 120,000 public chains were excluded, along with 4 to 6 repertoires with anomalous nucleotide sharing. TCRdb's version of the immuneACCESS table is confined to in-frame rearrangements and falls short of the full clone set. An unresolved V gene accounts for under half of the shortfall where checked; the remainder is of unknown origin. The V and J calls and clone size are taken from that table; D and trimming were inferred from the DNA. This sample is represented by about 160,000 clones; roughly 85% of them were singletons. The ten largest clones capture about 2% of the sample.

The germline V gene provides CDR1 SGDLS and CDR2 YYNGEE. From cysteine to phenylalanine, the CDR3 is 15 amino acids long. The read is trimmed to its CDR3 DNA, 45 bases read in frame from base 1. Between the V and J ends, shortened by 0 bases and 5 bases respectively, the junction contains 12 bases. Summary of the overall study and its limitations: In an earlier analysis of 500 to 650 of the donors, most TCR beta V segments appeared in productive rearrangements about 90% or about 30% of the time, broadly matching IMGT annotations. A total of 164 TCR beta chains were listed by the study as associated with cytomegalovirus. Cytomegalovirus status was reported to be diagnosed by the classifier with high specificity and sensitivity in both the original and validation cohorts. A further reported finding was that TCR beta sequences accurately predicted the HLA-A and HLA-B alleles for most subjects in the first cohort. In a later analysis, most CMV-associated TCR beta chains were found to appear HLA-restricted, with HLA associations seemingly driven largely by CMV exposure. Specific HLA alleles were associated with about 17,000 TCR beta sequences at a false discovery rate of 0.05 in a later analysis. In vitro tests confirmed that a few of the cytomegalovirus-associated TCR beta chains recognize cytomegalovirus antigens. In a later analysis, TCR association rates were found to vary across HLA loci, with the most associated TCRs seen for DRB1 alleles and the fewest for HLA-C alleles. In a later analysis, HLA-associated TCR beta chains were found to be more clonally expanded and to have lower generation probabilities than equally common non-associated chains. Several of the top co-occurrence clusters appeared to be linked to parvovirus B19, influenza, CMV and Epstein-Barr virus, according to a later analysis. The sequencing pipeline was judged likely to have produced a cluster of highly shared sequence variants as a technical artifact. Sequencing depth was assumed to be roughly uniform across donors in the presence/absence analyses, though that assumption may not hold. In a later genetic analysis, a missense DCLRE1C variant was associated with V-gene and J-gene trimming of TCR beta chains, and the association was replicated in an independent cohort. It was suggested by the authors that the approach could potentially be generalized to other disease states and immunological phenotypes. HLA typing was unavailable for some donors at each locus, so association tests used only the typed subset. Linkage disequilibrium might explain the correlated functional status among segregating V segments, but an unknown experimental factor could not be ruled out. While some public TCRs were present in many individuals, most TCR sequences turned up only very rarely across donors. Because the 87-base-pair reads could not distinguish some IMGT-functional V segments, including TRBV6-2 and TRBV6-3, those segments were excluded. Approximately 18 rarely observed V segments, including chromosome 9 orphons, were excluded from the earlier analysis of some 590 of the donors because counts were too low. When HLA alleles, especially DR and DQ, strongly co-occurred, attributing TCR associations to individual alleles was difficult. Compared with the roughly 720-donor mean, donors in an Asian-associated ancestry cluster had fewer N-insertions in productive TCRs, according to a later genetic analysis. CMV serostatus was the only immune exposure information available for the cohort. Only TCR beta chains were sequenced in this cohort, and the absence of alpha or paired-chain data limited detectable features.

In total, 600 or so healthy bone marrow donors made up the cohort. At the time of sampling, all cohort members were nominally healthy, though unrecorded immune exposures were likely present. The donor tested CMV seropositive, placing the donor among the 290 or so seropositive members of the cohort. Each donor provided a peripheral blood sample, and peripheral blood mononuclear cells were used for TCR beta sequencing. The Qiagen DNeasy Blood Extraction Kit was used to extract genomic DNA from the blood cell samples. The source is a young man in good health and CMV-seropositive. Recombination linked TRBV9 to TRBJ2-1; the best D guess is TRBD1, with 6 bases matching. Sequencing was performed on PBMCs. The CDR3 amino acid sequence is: CASSVGQGSHNEQFF. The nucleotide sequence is TGTGCCAGCAGCGTAGGGCAGGGGAGTCACAATGAGCAGTTCTTC. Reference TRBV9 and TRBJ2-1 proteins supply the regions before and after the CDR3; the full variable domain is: DSGVTQTPKHLITATGQRVTLRCSPRSGDLSVYWYQQSLDQGLQFLIQYYNGEERAKGNILERFSAQQFPDLHSELNLSSLELGDSALYFCASSVGQGSHNEQFFGPGTRLTVL.